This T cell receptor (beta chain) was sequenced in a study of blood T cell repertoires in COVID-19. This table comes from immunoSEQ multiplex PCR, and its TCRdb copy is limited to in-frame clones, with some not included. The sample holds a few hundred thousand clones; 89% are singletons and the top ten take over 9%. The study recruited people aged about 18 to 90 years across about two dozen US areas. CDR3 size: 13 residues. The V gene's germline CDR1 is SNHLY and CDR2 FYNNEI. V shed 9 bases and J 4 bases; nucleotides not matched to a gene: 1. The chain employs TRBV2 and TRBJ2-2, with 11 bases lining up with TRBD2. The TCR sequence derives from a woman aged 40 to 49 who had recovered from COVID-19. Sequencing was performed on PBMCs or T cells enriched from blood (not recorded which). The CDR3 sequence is CARGLAVTGELFF. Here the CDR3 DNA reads TGTGCCAGGGGACTAGCGGTCACCGGGGAGCTGTTTTTT.